A single sample gave rise to the 5 T cell receptor beta chains below, sequenced in a study of beta chain features in type 1 diabetes (dated by TCRdb to 2016 to 2019). The study at large found these results: Type 1 diabetes patients showed a moderate but significant shortening of TCRB CDR3 length in all four CD4+ subsets.

Their target antigens are unknown. The library was obtained by the immunoSEQ multiplex PCR assay. The entire isolated RNA was reverse transcribed using the High Capacity cDNA Reverse Transcription Kit, and thus expressed TCRB transcripts were sequenced. TCRdb retrieved this table from immuneACCESS and kept in-frame rearrangements only. Not all clones are present; in checked studies, unresolved V genes account for under half, and no reason is known for the remainder. This sample comprises about 650,000 clones, around 12% of them detected only once. Together, the top ten hold around 0.12% of the sample. Sequenced sample: naive CD4+ T cells from blood. According to the study, the label for this sample's cell subset or site signals: true naive CD4+ T cells. The origin of the receptors is a man aged 25 to 40 with type 1 diabetes.

The sample holds many counts of this clone. The V call is TRBV14, the J call TRBJ2-1; D gene ambiguous. Trimming left V 3 bases short and J 9 bases short, with 12 bases between. Germline-derived CDR1 and CDR2 are SGHDN and FVKESK. The CDR3 loop spans 13 amino acids. CDR3: CASSHGQVREQFF. The CDR3 DNA reads as TGTGCCAGCAGCCATGGCCAGGTTCGTGAGCAGTTCTTC. The whole variable domain, remainder taken from reference TRBV14 and TRBJ2-1, is EAGVTQFPSHSVIEKGQTVTLRCDPISGHDNLYWYRRVMGKEIKFLLHFVKESKQDESGMPNNRFLAERTGGTYSTLKVQPAELEDSGVYFCASSHGQVREQFFGPGTRLTVL.

The CDR3 is CASTGRGQGWETQYF. In DNA, the CDR3 is TGTGCCAGCACCGGACGTGGACAGGGTTGGGAGACCCAGTACTTC. The chain carries TRBV28 and TRBJ2-5; TRBD1 matches at 8 bases. In germline, CDR1 is MDHEN, CDR2 SYDVKM. After removal of 7 bases from V and 5 bases from J, the junction contained 12 bases not matched to a gene. The CDR3 runs to 15 residues.

This clone was counted only a few times. Within the sample, other DNA sequences also encode this same CDR3. The rearrangement links TRBV7-2 to TRBJ1-3; TRBD1 matches at 7 bases. CDR1 is SGHTA and CDR2 is FQGNSA in the germline V gene. V gave up 3 bases and J gave up 0 bases; unmatched junction bases: 2. The CDR3 is made up of 15 amino acids. CDR3 sequence (DNA): TGTGCCAGCAGCTTGTCAGGGGGCTCTGGAAACACCATATATTTT. Translation: CASSLSGGSGNTIYF.

This chain links TRBV7-6 with TRBJ2-1, with 9 bases aligning to TRBD2. Germline V lookup: CDR1 SGHVS, CDR2 FNYEAQ. CDR3 length: 15 amino acids. J lost 8 bases, V lost 3 bases, and 8 bases had no gene match. The CDR3 region is CASSFISGGLYEQFF. CDR3 DNA sequence: TGTGCCAGCAGCTTTATTAGCGGGGGCCTTTATGAGCAGTTCTTC.

The chain recombines TRBV2 with TRBJ2-3; 7 bases fit TRBD1. V shed 5 bases, J shed 1 base, and the junction held 6 bases outside the gene matches. The CDR3 runs to 15 residues. In germline, CDR1 is SNHLY, CDR2 FYNNEI. CDR3 sequence: CASSYDRVGTDTQYF. CDR3 bases: TGTGCCAGCAGTTATGACAGGGTGGGCACAGATACGCAGTATTTT.